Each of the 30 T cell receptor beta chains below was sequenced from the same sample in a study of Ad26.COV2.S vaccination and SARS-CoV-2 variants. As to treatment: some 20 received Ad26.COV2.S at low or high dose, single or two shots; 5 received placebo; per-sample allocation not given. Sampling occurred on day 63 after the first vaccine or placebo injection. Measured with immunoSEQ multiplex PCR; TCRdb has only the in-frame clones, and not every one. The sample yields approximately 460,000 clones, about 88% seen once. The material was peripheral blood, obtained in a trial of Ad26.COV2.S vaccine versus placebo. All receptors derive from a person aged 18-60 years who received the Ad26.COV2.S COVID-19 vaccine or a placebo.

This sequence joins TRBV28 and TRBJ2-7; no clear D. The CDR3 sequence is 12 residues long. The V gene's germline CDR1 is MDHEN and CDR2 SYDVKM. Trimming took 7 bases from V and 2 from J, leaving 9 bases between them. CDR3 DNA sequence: TGTGCCAGCACCGGGTGGACCTACGAGCAGTACTTC. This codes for CASTGWTYEQYF.

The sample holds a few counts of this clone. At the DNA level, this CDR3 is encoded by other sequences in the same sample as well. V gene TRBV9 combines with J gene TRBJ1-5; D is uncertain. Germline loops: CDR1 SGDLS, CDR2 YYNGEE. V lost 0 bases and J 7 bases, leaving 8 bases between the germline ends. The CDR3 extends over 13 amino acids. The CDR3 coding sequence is TGTGCCAGCAGCGTAGCAGAGAGGCAGCCCCAGCATTTT. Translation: CASSVAERQPQHF.

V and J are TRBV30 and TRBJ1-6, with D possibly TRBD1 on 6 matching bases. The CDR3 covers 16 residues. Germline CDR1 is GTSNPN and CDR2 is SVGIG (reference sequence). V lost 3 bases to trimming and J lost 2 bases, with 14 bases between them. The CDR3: CAWRPRGGTYNSPLHF. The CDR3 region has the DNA TGTGCCTGGAGACCAAGGGGGGGTACCTATAATTCACCCCTCCACTTT. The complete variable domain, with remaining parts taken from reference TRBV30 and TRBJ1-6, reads SQTIHQWPATLVQPVGSPLSLECTVEGTSNPNLYWYRQAAGRGLQLLFYSVGIGQISSEVPQNLSASRPQDRQFILSSKKLLLSDSGFYLCAWRPRGGTYNSPLHFGNGTRLTVT.

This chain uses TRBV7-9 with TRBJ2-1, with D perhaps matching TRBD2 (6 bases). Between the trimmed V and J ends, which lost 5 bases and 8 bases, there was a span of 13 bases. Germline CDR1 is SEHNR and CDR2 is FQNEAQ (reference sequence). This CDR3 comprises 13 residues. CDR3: CASSTPRGDEQFF. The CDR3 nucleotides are TGTGCCAGCAGCACCCCGCGGGGCGATGAGCAGTTCTTC.

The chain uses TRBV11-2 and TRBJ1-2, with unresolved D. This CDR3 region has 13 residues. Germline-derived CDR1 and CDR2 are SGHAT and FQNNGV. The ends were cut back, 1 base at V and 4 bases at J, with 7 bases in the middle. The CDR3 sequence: CASSLGVGYGYTF. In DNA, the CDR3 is TGTGCCAGCAGCTTAGGTGTGGGCTATGGCTACACCTTC.

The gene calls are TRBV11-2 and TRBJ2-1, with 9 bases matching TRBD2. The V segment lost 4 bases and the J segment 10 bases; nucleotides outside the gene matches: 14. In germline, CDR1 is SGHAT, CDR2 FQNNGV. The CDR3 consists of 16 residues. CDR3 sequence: CASSSPSLAGGREQFF. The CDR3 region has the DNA TGTGCCAGCAGCTCACCCTCCCTGGCGGGAGGGCGCGAGCAGTTCTTC. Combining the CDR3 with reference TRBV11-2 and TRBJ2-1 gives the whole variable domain EAGVAQSPRYKIIEKRQSVAFWCNPISGHATLYWYQQILGQGPKLLIQFQNNGVVDDSQLPKDRFSAERLKGVDSTLKIQPAKLEDSAVYLCASSSPSLAGGREQFFGPGTRLTVL.

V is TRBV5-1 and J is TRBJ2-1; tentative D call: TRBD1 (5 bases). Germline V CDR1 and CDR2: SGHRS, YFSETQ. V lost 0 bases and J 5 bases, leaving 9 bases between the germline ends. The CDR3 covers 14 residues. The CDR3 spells CASSLVGAHNEQFF. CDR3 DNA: TGCGCCAGCAGCTTGGTAGGGGCCCACAATGAGCAGTTCTTC.

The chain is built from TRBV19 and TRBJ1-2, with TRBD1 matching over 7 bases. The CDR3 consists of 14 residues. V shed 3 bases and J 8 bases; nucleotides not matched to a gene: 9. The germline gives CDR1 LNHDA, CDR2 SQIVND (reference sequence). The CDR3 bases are TGTGCCAGTAGTATTAGCGGGACAGCTAGCGGCTACACCTTC. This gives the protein CASSISGTASGYTF.

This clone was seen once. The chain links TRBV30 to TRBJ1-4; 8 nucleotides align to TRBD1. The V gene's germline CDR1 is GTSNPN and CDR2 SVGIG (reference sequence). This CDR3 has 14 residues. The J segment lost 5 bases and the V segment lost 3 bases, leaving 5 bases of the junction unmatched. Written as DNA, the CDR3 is TGTGCCTGGAGCCTGACAGGGGTAAATGAAAAACTGTTTTTT. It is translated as CAWSLTGVNEKLFF.

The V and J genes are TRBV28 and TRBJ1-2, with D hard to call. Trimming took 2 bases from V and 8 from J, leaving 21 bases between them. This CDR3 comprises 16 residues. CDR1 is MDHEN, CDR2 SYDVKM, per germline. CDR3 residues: CASSLGGNPPSWGYTF. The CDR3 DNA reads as TGTGCCAGCAGTTTAGGCGGGAACCCACCCTCCTGGGGCTACACCTTC.

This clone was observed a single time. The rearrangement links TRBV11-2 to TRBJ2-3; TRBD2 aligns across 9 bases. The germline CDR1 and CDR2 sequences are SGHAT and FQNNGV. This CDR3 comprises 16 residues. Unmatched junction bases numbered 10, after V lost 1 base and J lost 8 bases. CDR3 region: CASSLVTQRGAGTQYF. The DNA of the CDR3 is TGTGCCAGCAGCTTAGTGACCCAGCGGGGGGCGGGTACGCAGTATTTT.

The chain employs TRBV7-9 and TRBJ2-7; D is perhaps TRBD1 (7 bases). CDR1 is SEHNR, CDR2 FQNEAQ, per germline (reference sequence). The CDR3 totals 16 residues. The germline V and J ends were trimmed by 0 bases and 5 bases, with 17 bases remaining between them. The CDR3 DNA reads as TGTGCCAGCAGCTTAGCGCAGGGGGGAGAGGGGAACGAGCAGTACTTC. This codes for CASSLAQGGEGNEQYF.

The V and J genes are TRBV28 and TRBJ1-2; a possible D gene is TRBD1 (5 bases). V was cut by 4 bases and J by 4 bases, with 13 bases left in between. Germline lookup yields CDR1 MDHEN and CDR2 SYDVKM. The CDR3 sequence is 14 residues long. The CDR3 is CASSYHPGVYGYTF. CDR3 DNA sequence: TGTGCCAGCAGTTACCACCCGGGGGTCTATGGCTACACCTTC.

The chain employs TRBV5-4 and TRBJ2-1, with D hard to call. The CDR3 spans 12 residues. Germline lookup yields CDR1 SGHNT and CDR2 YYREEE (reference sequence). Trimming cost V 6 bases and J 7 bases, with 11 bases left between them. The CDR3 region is CASTQVGNEQFF. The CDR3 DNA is TGTGCCAGCACCCAAGTGGGGAATGAGCAGTTCTTC.

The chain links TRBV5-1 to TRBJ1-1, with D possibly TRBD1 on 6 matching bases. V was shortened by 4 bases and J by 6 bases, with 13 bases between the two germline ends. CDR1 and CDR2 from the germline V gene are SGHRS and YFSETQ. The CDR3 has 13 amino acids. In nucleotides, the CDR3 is TGCGCCAGCAGCCTGGTGGGGGGGCCTGAAGCTTTCTTT. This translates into CASSLVGGPEAFF. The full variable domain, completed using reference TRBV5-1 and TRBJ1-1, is KAGVTQTPRYLIKTRGQQVTLSCSPISGHRSVSWYQQTPGQGLQFLFEYFSETQRNKGNFPGRFSGRQFSNSRSEMNVSTLELGDSALYLCASSLVGGPEAFFGQGTRLTVV.

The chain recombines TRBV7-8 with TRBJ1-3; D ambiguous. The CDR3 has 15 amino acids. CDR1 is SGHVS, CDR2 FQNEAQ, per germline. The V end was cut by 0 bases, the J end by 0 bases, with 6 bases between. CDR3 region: CASSLATVSGNTIYF. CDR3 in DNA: TGTGCCAGCAGCTTAGCCACGGTCTCTGGAAACACCATATATTTT.

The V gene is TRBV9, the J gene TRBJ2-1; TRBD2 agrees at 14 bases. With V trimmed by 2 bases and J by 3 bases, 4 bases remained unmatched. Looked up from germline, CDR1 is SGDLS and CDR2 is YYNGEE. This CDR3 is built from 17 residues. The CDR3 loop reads CASSVLGTSGSYNEQFF. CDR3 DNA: TGTGCCAGCAGCGTGCTGGGGACTAGCGGGAGCTACAATGAGCAGTTCTTC.

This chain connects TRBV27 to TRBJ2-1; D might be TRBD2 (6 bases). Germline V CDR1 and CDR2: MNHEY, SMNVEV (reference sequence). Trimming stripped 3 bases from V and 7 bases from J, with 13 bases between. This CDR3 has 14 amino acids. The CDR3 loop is CASSFFRAGNEQFF. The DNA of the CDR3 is TGTGCCAGCAGTTTTTTTCGGGCGGGGAATGAGCAGTTCTTC.

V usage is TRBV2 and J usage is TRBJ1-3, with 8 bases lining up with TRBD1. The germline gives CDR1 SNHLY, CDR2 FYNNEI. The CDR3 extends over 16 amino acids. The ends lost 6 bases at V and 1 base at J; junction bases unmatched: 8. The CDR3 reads CASSRTGGLSGNTIYF. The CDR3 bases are TGTGCCAGCAGCCGCACAGGGGGTTTGTCTGGAAACACCATATATTTT. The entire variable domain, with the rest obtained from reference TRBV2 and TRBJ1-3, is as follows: EPEVTQTPSHQVTQMGQEVILRCVPISNHLYFYWYRQILGQKVEFLVSFYNNEISEKSEIFDDQFSVERPDGSNFTLKIRSTKLEDSAMYFCASSRTGGLSGNTIYFGEGSWLTVV.

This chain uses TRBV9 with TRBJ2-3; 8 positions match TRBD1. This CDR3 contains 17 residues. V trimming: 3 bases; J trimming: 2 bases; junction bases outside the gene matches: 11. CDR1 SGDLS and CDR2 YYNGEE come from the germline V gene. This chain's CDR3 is CASSATVTGASTDTQYF. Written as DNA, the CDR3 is TGTGCCAGCAGCGCGACGGTGACAGGGGCTTCCACAGATACGCAGTATTTT.

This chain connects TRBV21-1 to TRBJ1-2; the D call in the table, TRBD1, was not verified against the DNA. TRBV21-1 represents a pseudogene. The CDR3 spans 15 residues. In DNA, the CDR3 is TGTGCCAGCAGCAAACCTCGAGACAGGGGGCTTGGCTACACCTTC. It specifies CASSKPRDRGLGYTF.

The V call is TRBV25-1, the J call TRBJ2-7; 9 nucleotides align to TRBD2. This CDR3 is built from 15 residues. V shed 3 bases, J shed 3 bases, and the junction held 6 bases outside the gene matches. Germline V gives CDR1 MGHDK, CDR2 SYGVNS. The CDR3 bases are TGTGCCAGCAGTGACCTTGCGGGGGGGATCTACGAGCAGTACTTC. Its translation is CASSDLAGGIYEQYF.

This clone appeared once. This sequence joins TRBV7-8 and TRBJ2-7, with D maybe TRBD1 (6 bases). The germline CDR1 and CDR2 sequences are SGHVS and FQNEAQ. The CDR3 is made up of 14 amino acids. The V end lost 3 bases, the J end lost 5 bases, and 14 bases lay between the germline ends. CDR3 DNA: TGTGCCAGCAGCTTGGCACAGGGTCTACACGAGCAGTACTTC. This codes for CASSLAQGLHEQYF.

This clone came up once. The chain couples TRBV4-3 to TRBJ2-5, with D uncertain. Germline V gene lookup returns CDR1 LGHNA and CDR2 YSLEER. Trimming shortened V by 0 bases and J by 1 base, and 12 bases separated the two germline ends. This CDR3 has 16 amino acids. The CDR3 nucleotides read TGCGCCAGCAGCCAAGATTCGCCACTGTCCCAAGAGACCCAGTACTTC. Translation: CASSQDSPLSQETQYF.

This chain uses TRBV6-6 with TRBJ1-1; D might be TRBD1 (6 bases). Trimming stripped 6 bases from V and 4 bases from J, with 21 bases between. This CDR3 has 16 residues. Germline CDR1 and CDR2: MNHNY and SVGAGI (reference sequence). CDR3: CASSPRGGTGGTEAFF. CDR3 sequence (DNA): TGTGCCAGCAGCCCGAGAGGGGGAACCGGGGGCACTGAAGCTTTCTTT.

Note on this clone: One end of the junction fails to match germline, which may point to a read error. The CDR3, as DNA: TGTGCCAGCAGCTTGGACGGCCTGGCGGGGCGATATTTT. Translating gives CASSLDGLAGRYF. V and J are TRBV5-5 and TRBJ1-4; a weak D match, TRBD1 (5 bases). Per germline, CDR1 SGHKS and CDR2 YYEKEE (reference sequence). This CDR3 spans 13 amino acids.

Written as DNA, the CDR3 is TGTGCCAGCAGTTACTCAGGGGCCATGGGCACTGAAGCTTTCTTT. It yields the protein CASSYSGAMGTEAFF. This sequence joins TRBV6-5 and TRBJ1-1, with a possible D match to TRBD1 (5 bases). V lost 0 bases, J lost 4 bases, and 12 bases lay in between. The CDR3 extends over 15 amino acids. The germline V gene has CDR1 MNHEY and CDR2 SVGAGI.

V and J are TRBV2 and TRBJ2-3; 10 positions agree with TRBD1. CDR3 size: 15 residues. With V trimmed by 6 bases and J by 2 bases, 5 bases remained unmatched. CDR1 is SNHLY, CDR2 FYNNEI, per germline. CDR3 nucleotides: TGTGCCAGCAGGGGACAGGGGATTGACACAGATACGCAGTATTTT. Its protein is CASRGQGIDTDTQYF.

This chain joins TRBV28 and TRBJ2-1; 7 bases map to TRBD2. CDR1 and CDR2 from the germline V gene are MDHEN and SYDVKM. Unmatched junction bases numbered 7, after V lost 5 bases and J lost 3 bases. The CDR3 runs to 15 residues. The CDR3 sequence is CASSPFGGNYNEQFF. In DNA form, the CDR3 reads TGTGCCAGCAGTCCGTTCGGGGGGAACTACAATGAGCAGTTCTTC.

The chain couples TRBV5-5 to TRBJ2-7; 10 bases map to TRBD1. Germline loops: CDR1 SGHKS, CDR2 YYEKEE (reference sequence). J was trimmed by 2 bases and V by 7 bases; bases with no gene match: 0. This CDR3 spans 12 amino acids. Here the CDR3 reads CASGQGAYEQYF. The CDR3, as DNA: TGTGCCAGCGGACAGGGGGCCTACGAGCAGTACTTC.